This T cell receptor beta chain was observed in a study of T cells in Graves' hyperthyroidism and ophthalmopathy. Amplification of TCR beta CDR3 regions used RNA as the template. TCR CDR3 regions were first amplified by RT-PCR with HTBI primers. TCRdb analysed the multiplex PCR reads with MiXCR anew, one entry per CDR3 protein. The sample includes about 530,000 distinct CDR3 sequences, approximately 17% of them seen just once. With 6 bases clipped from V and 7 bases from J, the junction kept 0 bases outside the gene matches. The CDR3 is 13 amino acids. CDR1 is MDHEN and CDR2 is SYDVKM in the germline V gene.

The sample comprised blood. The genes are TRBV28 and TRBJ2-1; 13 bases fit TRBD2. This TCR was recovered from a woman aged 18-35 years with Graves' ophthalmopathy. The CDR3 reads CASRTSGRNEQFF. Written as DNA, the CDR3 is TGTGCCAGCAGGACTAGCGGGAGGAATGAGCAGTTCTTC.